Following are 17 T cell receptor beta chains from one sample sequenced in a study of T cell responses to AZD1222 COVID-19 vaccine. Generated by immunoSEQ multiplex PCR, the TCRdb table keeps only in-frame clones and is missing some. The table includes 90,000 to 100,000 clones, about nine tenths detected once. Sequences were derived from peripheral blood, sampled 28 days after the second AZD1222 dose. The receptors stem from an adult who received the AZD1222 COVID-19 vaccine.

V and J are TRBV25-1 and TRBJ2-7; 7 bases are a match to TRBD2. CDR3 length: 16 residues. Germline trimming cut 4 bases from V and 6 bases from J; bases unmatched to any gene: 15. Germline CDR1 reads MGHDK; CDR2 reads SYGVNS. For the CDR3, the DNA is TGTGCCAGCAGTGCCTTAGGAGGCGGCGGGAGAGGCGAGCAGTACTTC. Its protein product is CASSALGGGGRGEQYF.

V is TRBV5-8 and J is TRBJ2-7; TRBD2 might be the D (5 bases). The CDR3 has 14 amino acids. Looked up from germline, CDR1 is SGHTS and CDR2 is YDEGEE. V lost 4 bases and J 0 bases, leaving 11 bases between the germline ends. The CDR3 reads CASSRGAGSYEQYF. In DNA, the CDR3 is TGTGCCAGCAGCCGGGGTGCCGGCTCCTACGAGCAGTACTTC.

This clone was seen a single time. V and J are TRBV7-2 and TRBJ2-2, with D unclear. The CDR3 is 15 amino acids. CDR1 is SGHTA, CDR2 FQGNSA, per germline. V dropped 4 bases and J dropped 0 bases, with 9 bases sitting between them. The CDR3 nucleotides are TGTGCCAGCAGCTCCTCGTTCGCGAACACCGGGGAGCTGTTTTTT. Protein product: CASSSSFANTGELFF.

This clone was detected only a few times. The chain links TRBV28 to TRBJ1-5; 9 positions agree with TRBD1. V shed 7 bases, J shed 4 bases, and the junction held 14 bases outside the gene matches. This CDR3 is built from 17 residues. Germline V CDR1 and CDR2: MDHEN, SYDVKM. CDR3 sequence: CASNVNRGPLWNQPQHF. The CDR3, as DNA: TGTGCCAGCAACGTTAACAGGGGGCCTCTGTGGAATCAGCCCCAGCATTTT.

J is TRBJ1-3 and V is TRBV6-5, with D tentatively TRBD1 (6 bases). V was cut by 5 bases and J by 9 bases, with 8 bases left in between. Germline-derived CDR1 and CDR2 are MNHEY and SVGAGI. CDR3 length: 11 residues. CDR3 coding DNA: TGTGCCAGCAGTCCAGGGGTCACCATATATTTT. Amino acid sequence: CASSPGVTIYF.

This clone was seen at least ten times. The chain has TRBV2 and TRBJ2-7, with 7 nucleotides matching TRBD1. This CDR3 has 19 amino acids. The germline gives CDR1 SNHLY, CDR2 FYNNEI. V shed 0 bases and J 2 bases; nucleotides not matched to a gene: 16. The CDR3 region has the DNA TGTGCCAGCAGTGAAGCGCTTCAGGGAGACAGGGTCAACCCCTACGAGCAGTACTTC. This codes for CASSEALQGDRVNPYEQYF.

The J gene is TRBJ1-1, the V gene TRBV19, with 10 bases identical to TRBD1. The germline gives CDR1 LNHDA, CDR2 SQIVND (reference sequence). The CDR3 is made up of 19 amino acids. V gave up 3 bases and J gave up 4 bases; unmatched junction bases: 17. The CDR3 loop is CASSIPSWDRGWEPTEAFF. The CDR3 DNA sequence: TGTGCCAGTAGTATCCCCTCCTGGGACAGGGGCTGGGAACCCACTGAAGCTTTCTTT.

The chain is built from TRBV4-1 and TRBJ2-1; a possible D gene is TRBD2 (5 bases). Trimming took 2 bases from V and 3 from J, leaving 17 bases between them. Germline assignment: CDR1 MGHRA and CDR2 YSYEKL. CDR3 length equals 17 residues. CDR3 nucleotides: TGCGCCAGCAGCCAACCTCGAGTGGGGAGTAACTACAATGAGCAGTTCTTC. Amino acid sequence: CASSQPRVGSNYNEQFF.

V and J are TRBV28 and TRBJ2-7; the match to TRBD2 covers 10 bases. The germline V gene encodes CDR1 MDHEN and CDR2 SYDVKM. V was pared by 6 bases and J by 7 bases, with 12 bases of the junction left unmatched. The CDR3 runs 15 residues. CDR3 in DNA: TGTGCCAGCAGCCTGCCGGGAGCGGGAGGGCCTGAGCAGTACTTC. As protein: CASSLPGAGGPEQYF.

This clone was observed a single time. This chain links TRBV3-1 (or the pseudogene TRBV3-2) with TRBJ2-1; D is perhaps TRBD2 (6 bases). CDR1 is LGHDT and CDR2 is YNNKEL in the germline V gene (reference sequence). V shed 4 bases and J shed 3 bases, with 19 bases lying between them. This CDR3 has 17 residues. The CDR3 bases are TGTGCCAGCAGCCCCCGCGTAGAAAGGGGACTCTACAATGAGCAGTTCTTC. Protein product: CASSPRVERGLYNEQFF.

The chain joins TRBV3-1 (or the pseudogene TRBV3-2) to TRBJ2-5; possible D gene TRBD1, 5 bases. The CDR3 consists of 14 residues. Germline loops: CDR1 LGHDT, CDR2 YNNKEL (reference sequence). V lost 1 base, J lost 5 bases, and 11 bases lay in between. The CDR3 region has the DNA TGTGCCAGCAGCCAAGTCAGGGTTCACGAGACCCAGTACTTC. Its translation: CASSQVRVHETQYF.

The CDR3 sequence is CASSPGQGFTEAFF. In DNA, the CDR3 is TGTGCCAGCAGCCCCGGACAGGGGTTCACTGAAGCTTTCTTT. This sequence joins TRBV7-3 and TRBJ1-1; 9 nucleotides line up with TRBD1. The CDR3 runs 14 residues. J was trimmed by 4 bases and V by 5 bases; bases with no gene match: 5. Germline CDR1 and CDR2: SGHTA and FQGTGA.

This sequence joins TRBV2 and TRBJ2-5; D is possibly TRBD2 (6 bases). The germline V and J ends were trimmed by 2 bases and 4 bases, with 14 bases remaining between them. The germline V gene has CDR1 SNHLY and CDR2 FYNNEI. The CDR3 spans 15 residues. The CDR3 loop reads CASSELGGAGETQYF. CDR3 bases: TGTGCCAGCAGTGAATTGGGGGGAGCAGGAGAGACCCAGTACTTC. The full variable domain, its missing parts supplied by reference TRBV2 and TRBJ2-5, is EPEVTQTPSHQVTQMGQEVILRCVPISNHLYFYWYRQILGQKVEFLVSFYNNEISEKSEIFDDQFSVERPDGSNFTLKIRSTKLEDSAMYFCASSELGGAGETQYFGPGTRLLVL.

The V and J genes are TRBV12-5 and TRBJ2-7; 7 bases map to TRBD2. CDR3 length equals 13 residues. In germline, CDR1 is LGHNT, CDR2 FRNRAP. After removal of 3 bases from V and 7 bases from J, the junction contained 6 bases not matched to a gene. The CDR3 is CASGFSGTTEQYF. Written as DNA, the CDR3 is TGTGCTAGTGGTTTCTCCGGGACTACAGAGCAGTACTTC.

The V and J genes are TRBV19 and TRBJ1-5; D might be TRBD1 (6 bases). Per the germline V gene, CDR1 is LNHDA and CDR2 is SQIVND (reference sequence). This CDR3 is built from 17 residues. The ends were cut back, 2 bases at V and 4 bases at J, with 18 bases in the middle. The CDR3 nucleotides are TGTGCCAGTAGTATAACCTGGGTCGGGGGCGGTAATCAGCCCCAGCATTTT. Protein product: CASSITWVGGGNQPQHF.

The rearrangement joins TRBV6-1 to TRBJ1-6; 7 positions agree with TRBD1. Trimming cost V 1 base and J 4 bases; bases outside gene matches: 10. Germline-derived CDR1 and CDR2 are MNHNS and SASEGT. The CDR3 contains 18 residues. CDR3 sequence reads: CASSEEGTGTAYNSPLHF. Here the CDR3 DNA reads TGTGCCAGCAGTGAAGAAGGTACCGGGACAGCTTATAATTCACCCCTCCACTTT.

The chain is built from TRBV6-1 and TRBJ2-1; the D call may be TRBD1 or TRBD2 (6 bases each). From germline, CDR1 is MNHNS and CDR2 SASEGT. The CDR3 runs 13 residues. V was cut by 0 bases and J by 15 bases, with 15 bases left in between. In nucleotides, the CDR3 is TGTGCCAGCAGTGAAGCCCCGGGGGCCGACCGGTTCTTC. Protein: CASSEAPGADRFF.